Sequencing of this TCR beta chain was carried out in a study of shared clonotypes between healthy human individuals. Repertoires were generated with immunoSEQ multiplex PCR, while TCRdb's copy carries only in-frame clones and drops some. Of 100,000 to 120,000 clones in the sample, approximately 70% are singletons; the top ten hold over 20%. The length of the CDR3 is 13 residues. The V gene's germline CDR1 is SQVTM and CDR2 ANQGSEA. V was clipped by 3 bases and J by 4 bases, with 12 bases between them. Material: memory CD8+ T cells sorted from blood. The subset: CD45RO+ cells pooled with CCR7-negative TemRA cells. This receptor was identified in a woman in her 30s in good health. The chain employs TRBV29-1 and TRBJ1-2; no clear D. The CDR3 region has the DNA TGCAGCGTTGAGGACGGGCAAATCTATGGCTACACCTTC. As protein: CSVEDGQIYGYTF.